These T cell receptor beta chains were read from a single sample in a study of T-cell reconstitution after alpha-beta-depleted transplantation in children. TCRdb ran MiXCR on the PCR reads and lists one entry per CDR3 protein. Of 450,000 to 550,000 distinct CDR3 sequences detected, roughly 11% appear once; the ten largest clones hold 12% to 15%. The specimen was PBMCs, mostly from graft donor cells, collected 180 days after TCRalphabeta/CD19-depleted stem cell transplant. The source of these receptors is a female patient aged 2 to 10 who had a stem cell transplant for aplastic anemia, so the T cells may come from the graft donor. CDR3s include the opening cysteine and the closing phenylalanine or tryptophan.

J gene | V gene | CDR3 protein
TRBJ2-3 | TRBV10-3 | CAISEKLAVPSTDTQYF
TRBJ2-4 | TRBV6-1 | CASTLGGIKNIQYF
TRBJ1-3 | TRBV25-1 | CASSDTFSGNTIYF
TRBJ2-7 | TRBV10-3 | CAISEWTSGDYEQYF
TRBJ2-5 | TRBV10-2 | CASSESREGETQYF
TRBJ2-2 | TRBV20-1 | CSAVRGGRAFGGELFF
TRBJ2-1 | TRBV12-3/TRBV12-4 | CASSRLVSSYNEQFF
TRBJ2-5 | TRBV7-9 | CASSPAVPDGPKGTQYF
TRBJ1-5 | TRBV12-3/TRBV12-4 | CASGEGLTINNQPQHF
TRBJ1-2 | TRBV29-1 | CSVWDAGGGYTF
TRBJ2-2 | TRBV9 | CASTRGVNTGELFF
TRBJ1-2 | TRBV29-1 | CSVVQGAINYGYTF